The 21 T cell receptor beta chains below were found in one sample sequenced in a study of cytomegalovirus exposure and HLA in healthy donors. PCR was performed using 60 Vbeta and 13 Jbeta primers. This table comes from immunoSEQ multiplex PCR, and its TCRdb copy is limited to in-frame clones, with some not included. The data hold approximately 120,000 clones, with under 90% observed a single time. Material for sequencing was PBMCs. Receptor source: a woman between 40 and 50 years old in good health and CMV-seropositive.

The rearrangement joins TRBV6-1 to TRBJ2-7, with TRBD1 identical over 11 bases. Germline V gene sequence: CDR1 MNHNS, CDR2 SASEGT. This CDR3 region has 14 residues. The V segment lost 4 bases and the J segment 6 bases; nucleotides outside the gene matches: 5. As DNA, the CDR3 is TGTGCCAGCAGTGTGGGGACAGGGGGAAGCGAGCAGTACTTC. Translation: CASSVGTGGSEQYF.

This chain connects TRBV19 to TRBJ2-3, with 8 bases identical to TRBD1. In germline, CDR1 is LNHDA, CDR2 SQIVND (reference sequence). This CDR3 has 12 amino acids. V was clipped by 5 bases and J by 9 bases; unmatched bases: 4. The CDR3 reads CASSSGTGTQYF. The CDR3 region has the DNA TGTGCCAGTAGTTCAGGGACAGGCACGCAGTATTTT.

The CDR3 DNA is TGTGCCAGCACCCCCGGGAGACATTACAATGAGCAGTTCTTC. Protein product: CASTPGRHYNEQFF. The rearrangement links TRBV6-1 to TRBJ2-1, with D maybe TRBD2 (6 bases). The germline CDR1 and CDR2 sequences are MNHNS and SASEGT. CDR3 length: 14 amino acids. Trimming pared 7 bases from V and 4 bases from J, leaving 14 bases between.

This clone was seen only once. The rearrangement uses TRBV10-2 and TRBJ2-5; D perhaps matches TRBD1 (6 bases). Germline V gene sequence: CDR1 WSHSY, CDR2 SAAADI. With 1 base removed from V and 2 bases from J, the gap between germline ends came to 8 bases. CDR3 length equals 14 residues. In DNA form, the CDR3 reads TGCGCCAGCAGTGAGTTCAGGGGACAAGAGACCCAGTACTTC. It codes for CASSEFRGQETQYF.

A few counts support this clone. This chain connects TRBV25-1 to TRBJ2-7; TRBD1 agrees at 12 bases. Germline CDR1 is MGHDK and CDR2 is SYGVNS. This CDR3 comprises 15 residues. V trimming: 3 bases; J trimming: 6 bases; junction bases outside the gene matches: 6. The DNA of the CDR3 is TGTGCCAGCAGTGAGTCCGGGACAGGGGGCTCCGAGCAGTACTTC. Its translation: CASSESGTGGSEQYF.

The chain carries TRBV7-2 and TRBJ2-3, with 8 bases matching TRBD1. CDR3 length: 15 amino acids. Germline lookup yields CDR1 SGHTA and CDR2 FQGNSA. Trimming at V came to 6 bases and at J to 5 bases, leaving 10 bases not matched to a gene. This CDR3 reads CASSSRTGTRDTQYF. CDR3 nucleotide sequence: TGTGCCAGCAGTTCTCGGACAGGGACCAGAGATACGCAGTATTTT.

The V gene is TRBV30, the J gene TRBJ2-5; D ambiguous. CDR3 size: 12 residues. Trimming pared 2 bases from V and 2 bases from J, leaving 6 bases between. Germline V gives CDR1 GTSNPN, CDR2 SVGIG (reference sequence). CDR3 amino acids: CAWSPSQETQYF. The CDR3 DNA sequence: TGTGCCTGGAGTCCCAGTCAAGAGACCCAGTACTTC. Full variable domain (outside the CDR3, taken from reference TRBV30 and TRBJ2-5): SQTIHQWPATLVQPVGSPLSLECTVEGTSNPNLYWYRQAAGRGLQLLFYSVGIGQISSEVPQNLSASRPQDRQFILSSKKLLLSDSGFYLCAWSPSQETQYFGPGTRLLVL.

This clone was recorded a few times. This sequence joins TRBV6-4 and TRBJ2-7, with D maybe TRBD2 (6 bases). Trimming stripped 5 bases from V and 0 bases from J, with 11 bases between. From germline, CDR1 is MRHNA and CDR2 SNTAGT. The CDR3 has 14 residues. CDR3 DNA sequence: TGTGCCAGCAGTAGGGACTGGAGCTCCTACGAGCAGTACTTC. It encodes CASSRDWSSYEQYF.

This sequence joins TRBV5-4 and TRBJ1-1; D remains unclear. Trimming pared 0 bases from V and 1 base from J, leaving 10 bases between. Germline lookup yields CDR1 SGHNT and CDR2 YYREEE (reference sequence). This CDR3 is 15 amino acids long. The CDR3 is CASSLVPGSNTEAFF. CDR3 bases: TGTGCCAGCAGCTTGGTTCCAGGTTCGAACACTGAAGCTTTCTTT.

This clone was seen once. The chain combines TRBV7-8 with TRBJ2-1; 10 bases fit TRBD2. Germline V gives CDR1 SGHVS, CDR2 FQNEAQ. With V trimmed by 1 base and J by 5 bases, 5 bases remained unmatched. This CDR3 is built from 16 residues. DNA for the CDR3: TGTGCCAGCAGCTTAGGAGCGGGAGGGGGCCACAATGAGCAGTTCTTC. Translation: CASSLGAGGGHNEQFF.

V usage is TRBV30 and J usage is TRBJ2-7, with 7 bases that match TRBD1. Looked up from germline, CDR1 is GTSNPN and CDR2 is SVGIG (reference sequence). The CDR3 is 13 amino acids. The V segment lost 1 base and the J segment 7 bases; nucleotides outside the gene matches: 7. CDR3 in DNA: TGTGCCTGGAGTGGAGGAAGGGGGCTAGAGCAGTACTTC. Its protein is CAWSGGRGLEQYF.

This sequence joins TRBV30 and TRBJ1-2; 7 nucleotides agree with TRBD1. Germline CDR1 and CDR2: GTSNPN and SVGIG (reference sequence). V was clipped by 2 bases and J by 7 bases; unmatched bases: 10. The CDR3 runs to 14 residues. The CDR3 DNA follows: TGTGCCTGGAGTCCCGGCAGGGGGGTCGTTGGCTACACCTTC. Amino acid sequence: CAWSPGRGVVGYTF.

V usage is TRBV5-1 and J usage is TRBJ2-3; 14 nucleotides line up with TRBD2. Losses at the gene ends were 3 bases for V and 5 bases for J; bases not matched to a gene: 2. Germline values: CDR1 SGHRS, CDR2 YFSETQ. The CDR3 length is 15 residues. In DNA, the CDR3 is TGCGCCAGCAGCTCCGGGACTAGCGGGAGAGATACGCAGTATTTT. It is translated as CASSSGTSGRDTQYF.

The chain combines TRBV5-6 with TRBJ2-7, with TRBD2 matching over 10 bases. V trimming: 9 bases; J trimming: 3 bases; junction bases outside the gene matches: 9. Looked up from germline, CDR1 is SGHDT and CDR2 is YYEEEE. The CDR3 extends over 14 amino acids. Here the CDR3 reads CATKQGLANYEQYF. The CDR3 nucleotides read TGTGCCACCAAACAGGGACTAGCGAACTACGAGCAGTACTTC.

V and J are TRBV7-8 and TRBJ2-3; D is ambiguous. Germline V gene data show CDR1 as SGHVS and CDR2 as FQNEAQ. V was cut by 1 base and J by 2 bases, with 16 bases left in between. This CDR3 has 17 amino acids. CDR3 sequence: CASSLVVRQTSTDTQYF. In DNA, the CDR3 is TGTGCCAGCAGCTTAGTTGTCAGGCAAACATCCACAGATACGCAGTATTTT.

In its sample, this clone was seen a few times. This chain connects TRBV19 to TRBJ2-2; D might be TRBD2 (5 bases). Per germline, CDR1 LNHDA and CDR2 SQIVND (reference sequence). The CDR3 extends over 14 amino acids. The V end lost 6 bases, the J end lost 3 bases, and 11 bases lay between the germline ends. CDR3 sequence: CASRRRGHTGELFF. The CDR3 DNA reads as TGTGCCAGTAGAAGACGAGGGCACACCGGGGAGCTGTTTTTT.

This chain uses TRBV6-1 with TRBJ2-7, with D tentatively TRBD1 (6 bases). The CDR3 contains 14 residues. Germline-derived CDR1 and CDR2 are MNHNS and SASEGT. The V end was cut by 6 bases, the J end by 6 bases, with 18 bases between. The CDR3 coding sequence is TGTGCCAGCAGATTAAGTGCAGGGGCCCCCGAGCAGTACTTC. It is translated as CASRLSAGAPEQYF.

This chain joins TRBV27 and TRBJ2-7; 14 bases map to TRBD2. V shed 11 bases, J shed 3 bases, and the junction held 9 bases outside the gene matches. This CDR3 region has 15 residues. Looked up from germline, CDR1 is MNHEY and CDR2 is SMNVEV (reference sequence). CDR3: CARTSGRRDHYEQYF. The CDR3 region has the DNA TGTGCCCGGACTAGCGGGAGGAGGGACCACTACGAGCAGTACTTC.

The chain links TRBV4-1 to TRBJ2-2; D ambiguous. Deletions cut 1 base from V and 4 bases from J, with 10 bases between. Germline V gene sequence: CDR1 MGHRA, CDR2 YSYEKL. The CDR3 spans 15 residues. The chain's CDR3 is CASSQVPSGTGELFF. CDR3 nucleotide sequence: TGCGCCAGCAGCCAAGTACCCTCGGGCACCGGGGAGCTGTTTTTT.

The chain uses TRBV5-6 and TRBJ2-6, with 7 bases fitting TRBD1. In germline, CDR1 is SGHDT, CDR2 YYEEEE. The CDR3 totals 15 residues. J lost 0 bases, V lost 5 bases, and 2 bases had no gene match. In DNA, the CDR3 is TGTGCCAGCAGGACAGGGTACTCTGGGGCCAACGTCCTGACTTTC. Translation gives CASRTGYSGANVLTF. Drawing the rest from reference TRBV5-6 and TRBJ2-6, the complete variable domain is DAGVTQSPTHLIKTRGQQVTLRCSPKSGHDTVSWYQQALGQGPQFIFQYYEEEERQRGNFPDRFSGHQFPNYSSELNVNALLLGDSALYLCASRTGYSGANVLTFGAGSRLTVL.

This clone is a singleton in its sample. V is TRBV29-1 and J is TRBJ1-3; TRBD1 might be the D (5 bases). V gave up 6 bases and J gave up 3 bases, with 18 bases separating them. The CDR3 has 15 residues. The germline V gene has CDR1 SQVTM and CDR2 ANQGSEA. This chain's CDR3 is CSVGEGSSGGNTIYF. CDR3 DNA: TGCAGCGTGGGGGAGGGGTCCTCGGGTGGAAACACCATATATTTT.